A single sample gave rise to the 31 T cell receptor beta chains below, sequenced in a study of shared clonotypes between healthy human individuals. Produced via immunoSEQ multiplex PCR; TCRdb's table is partial and in-frame only. The sample consists of about 2 million clones, roughly 94% of them appearing once. Sequencing was carried out using naive CD4+ T cells sorted from blood. Subset described: CD45RA+ positively selected. These receptor sequences come from a man between 18 and 29 years old in good health.

About this clone: This same CDR3 is encoded by further DNA sequences in the sample. CDR3 sequence: CASSLDRASYNEQFF. CDR3 in DNA: TGTGCCAGCAGCTTGGACAGGGCTTCCTACAATGAGCAGTTCTTC. The chain recombines TRBV5-4 with TRBJ2-1; D perhaps matches TRBD1 (6 bases). This CDR3 contains 15 residues. Germline V gene sequence: CDR1 SGHNT, CDR2 YYREEE (reference sequence). Deletions cut 0 bases from V and 1 base from J, with 8 bases between. The full variable domain, its missing parts supplied by reference TRBV5-4 and TRBJ2-1, is ETGVTQSPTHLIKTRGQQVTLRCSSQSGHNTVSWYQQALGQGPQFIFQYYREEENGRGNFPPRFSGLQFPNYSSELNVNALELDDSALYLCASSLDRASYNEQFFGPGTRLTVL.

The chain joins TRBV27 to TRBJ2-7; 12 nucleotides line up with TRBD2. The J segment lost 7 bases and the V segment lost 4 bases, leaving 11 bases of the junction unmatched. The germline CDR1 and CDR2 sequences are MNHEY and SMNVEV (reference sequence). The CDR3 has 16 residues. CDR3 DNA: TGTGCCAGCAGTTCATGGACTAGCGGGACATTAGGGGAGCAGTACTTC. Protein: CASSSWTSGTLGEQYF.

The V call is TRBV2, the J call TRBJ1-5, with D possibly TRBD1 on 5 matching bases. Germline CDR1 reads SNHLY; CDR2 reads FYNNEI. The CDR3 spans 14 residues. The V end was cut by 6 bases, the J end by 0 bases, with 9 bases between. The CDR3 nucleotides are TGTGCCAGCAGCAACGGACATAGCAATCAGCCCCAGCATTTT. Protein product: CASSNGHSNQPQHF. The entire variable domain, with the rest obtained from reference TRBV2 and TRBJ1-5, is as follows: EPEVTQTPSHQVTQMGQEVILRCVPISNHLYFYWYRQILGQKVEFLVSFYNNEISEKSEIFDDQFSVERPDGSNFTLKIRSTKLEDSAMYFCASSNGHSNQPQHFGDGTRLSIL.

V usage is TRBV7-9 and J usage is TRBJ2-7; 11 bases map to TRBD1. This CDR3 region has 14 residues. V shed 4 bases, J shed 9 bases, and the junction held 8 bases outside the gene matches. CDR1 is SEHNR and CDR2 is FQNEAQ in the germline V gene (reference sequence). The CDR3 region has the DNA TGTGCCAGCAGCTACGGGACAGGGGGGAGAGGGCAGTACTTC. Translation gives CASSYGTGGRGQYF.

The chain recombines TRBV30 with TRBJ1-5; D is unresolved. Germline-derived CDR1 and CDR2 are GTSNPN and SVGIG (reference sequence). This CDR3 is built from 16 residues. Trimming cost V 3 bases and J 2 bases, with 17 bases left between them. This CDR3 reads CAWSPNIGRRNQPQHF. CDR3 DNA: TGTGCCTGGAGCCCTAACATTGGCAGGCGCAATCAGCCCCAGCATTTT.

The chain has TRBV6-6 and TRBJ2-7; 9 positions match TRBD1. Losses at the gene ends were 6 bases for V and 3 bases for J; bases not matched to a gene: 6. CDR1 MNHNY and CDR2 SVGAGI come from the germline V gene (reference sequence). CDR3 length: 14 residues. The CDR3 DNA is TGTGCCAGCAGGGCCCCGGGACAGGGCTACGAGCAGTACTTC. Translating it yields CASRAPGQGYEQYF.

With respect to this clone: Other DNA variants within this sample encode the same CDR3. This chain uses TRBV6-1 with TRBJ2-2; TRBD1 matches 9 bases. The CDR3 sequence is 15 residues long. Germline V gene sequence: CDR1 MNHNS, CDR2 SASEGT. Trimming removed 6 bases from V and 2 bases from J; junction bases left unmatched: 4. The CDR3 nucleotides are TGTGCCAGCAGCGTGGGACAGGGTAACACCGGGGAGCTGTTTTTT. As protein: CASSVGQGNTGELFF.

The rearrangement uses TRBV6-6 and TRBJ1-1; 7 bases fit TRBD1. CDR3 size: 13 residues. Per germline, CDR1 MNHNY and CDR2 SVGAGI (reference sequence). V lost 2 bases and J lost 10; bases outside the gene matches: 7. The CDR3, as DNA: TGTGCCAGCAGTTACACCCAGGGGGAAGGAGCTTTCTTT. Translated: CASSYTQGEGAFF.

The chain uses TRBV29-1 and TRBJ1-2; D may be TRBD1 (5 bases). The germline V and J ends were trimmed by 4 bases and 4 bases, with 7 bases remaining between them. Per germline, CDR1 SQVTM and CDR2 ANQGSEA. CDR3 length: 11 amino acids. The CDR3 is CSVAGTYGYTF. CDR3 in DNA: TGCAGCGTTGCCGGGACCTATGGCTACACCTTC.

The gene calls are TRBV4-3 and TRBJ2-3, with 9 positions matching TRBD1. The V segment lost 4 bases and the J segment 0 bases; nucleotides outside the gene matches: 5. The germline CDR1 and CDR2 sequences are LGHNA and YSLEER. This CDR3 contains 16 residues. CDR3 amino acids: CASSPRTGASTDTQYF. The DNA of the CDR3 is TGCGCCAGCAGCCCGCGGACAGGGGCAAGCACAGATACGCAGTATTTT.

The chain has TRBV18 and TRBJ2-5; D might be TRBD2 (5 bases). The CDR3 runs to 14 residues. In germline, CDR1 is KGHSH, CDR2 LQKENI. Deletions cut 3 bases from V and 5 bases from J, with 13 bases between. The DNA for the CDR3 is TGTGCCAGCTCACCCGCACTAGGTCTGGAGACCCAGTACTTC. This encodes CASSPALGLETQYF.

The CDR3: CASSTGLAGIYEQYF. CDR3 DNA sequence: TGTGCCAGCAGTACCGGACTAGCGGGGATCTACGAGCAGTACTTC. The rearrangement links TRBV6-5 to TRBJ2-7, with 12 bases fitting TRBD2. CDR3 length equals 15 residues. The germline V gene encodes CDR1 MNHEY and CDR2 SVGAGI. The trim removed 5 bases at V and 3 bases at J, leaving 5 bases unmatched.

The chain carries TRBV5-1 and TRBJ1-1; 7 bases fit TRBD1. Germline CDR1 and CDR2: SGHRS and YFSETQ. Trimming removed 0 bases from V and 1 base from J; junction bases left unmatched: 9. This CDR3 has 17 residues. The CDR3 reads CASSLVPSGGGNTEAFF. CDR3 nucleotide sequence: TGCGCCAGCAGCTTGGTCCCCTCAGGGGGGGGGAACACTGAAGCTTTCTTT.

The J gene is TRBJ2-3, the V gene TRBV13; 7 nucleotides line up with TRBD1. Germline V CDR1 and CDR2: PRHDT, FYEKMQ (reference sequence). This CDR3 is 16 amino acids long. The ends lost 5 bases at V and 5 bases at J; junction bases unmatched: 13. Written as DNA, the CDR3 is TGTGCCAGCAGCCTGCGGGTAGGGGGCTTTCAAGATACGCAGTATTTT. Amino acids: CASSLRVGGFQDTQYF.

This clone has only one observation. This sequence joins TRBV5-1 and TRBJ2-5; 10 bases match TRBD2. Germline lookup yields CDR1 SGHRS and CDR2 YFSETQ. This CDR3 is built from 15 residues. With V trimmed by 3 bases and J by 4 bases, 6 bases remained unmatched. CDR3 protein: CASSSLAGDSETQYF. The CDR3 DNA follows: TGCGCCAGCAGCTCGCTAGCGGGGGATTCAGAGACCCAGTACTTC.

The genes are TRBV6-1 and TRBJ2-7; D is perhaps TRBD2 (5 bases). There are 14 residues in the CDR3. Germline V gene data show CDR1 as MNHNS and CDR2 as SASEGT. Between the trimmed V and J ends, which lost 2 bases and 7 bases, there was a span of 15 bases. The CDR3 nucleotides read TGTGCCAGCAGTGAACCCAGCGGTGGCTGGGAGCAGTACTTC. It codes for CASSEPSGGWEQYF.

V usage is TRBV6-5 and J usage is TRBJ1-4, with D unclear. The CDR3 covers 15 residues. Germline CDR1 is MNHEY and CDR2 is SVGAGI. V lost 2 bases, J lost 3 bases, and 10 bases lay in between. The chain's CDR3 is CASSYQTGPNEKLFF. The CDR3 coding sequence is TGTGCCAGCAGTTACCAAACTGGTCCTAATGAAAAACTGTTTTTT.

Comments on this clone: Additional DNA sequences in this sample encode the identical CDR3. V is TRBV9 and J is TRBJ2-7; TRBD1 or TRBD2 may be the D gene (5 bases each). The CDR3 loop spans 15 amino acids. V dropped 2 bases and J dropped 0 bases, with 12 bases sitting between them. CDR1 is SGDLS, CDR2 YYNGEE, per germline. CDR3 DNA: TGTGCCAGCAGCGTGGCCGGGACGGGCTCCTACGAGCAGTACTTC. Protein sequence: CASSVAGTGSYEQYF. Complete variable domain (other parts from reference TRBV9 and TRBJ2-7): DSGVTQTPKHLITATGQRVTLRCSPRSGDLSVYWYQQSLDQGLQFLIQYYNGEERAKGNILERFSAQQFPDLHSELNLSSLELGDSALYFCASSVAGTGSYEQYFGPGTRLTVT.

The chain recombines TRBV4-1 with TRBJ1-6, with 7 bases that match TRBD1. After removal of 3 bases from V and 7 bases from J, the junction contained 9 bases not matched to a gene. From germline, CDR1 is MGHRA and CDR2 YSYEKL. The CDR3 contains 16 residues. This CDR3 reads CASSQLLVQGNSPLHF. For the CDR3, the DNA is TGCGCCAGCAGCCAGTTATTAGTACAGGGGAATTCACCCCTCCACTTT.

The chain joins TRBV14 to TRBJ2-1, with D unclear. The CDR3 length is 15 residues. Trimming took off 3 bases at V and 6 bases at J, with 15 bases between the two ends. Germline CDR1 SGHDN, CDR2 FVKESK. The CDR3, as DNA: TGTGCCAGCAGCCACGGGCTTCCCCAACCCAATGAGCAGTTCTTC. Residues: CASSHGLPQPNEQFF.

Comment on this clone: Other DNA sequences within the sample encode an identical CDR3. The V call is TRBV5-1, the J call TRBJ2-2; D remains ambiguous. Between the trimmed V and J ends, which lost 0 bases and 2 bases, there was a span of 8 bases. The length of the CDR3 is 15 residues. The germline V gene has CDR1 SGHRS and CDR2 YFSETQ. CDR3 in DNA: TGCGCCAGCAGCTTGGTAGCAGGCAACACCGGGGAGCTGTTTTTT. Its translation is CASSLVAGNTGELFF.

This clone was observed once. This sequence joins TRBV25-1 and TRBJ2-4; D gene uncertain. The V and J ends lost 3 bases and 8 bases respectively, with 14 bases between them. CDR3 size: 14 residues. Germline V CDR1 and CDR2: MGHDK, SYGVNS. This chain's CDR3 is CASSEPQSGDIQYF. In nucleotides, the CDR3 is TGTGCCAGCAGTGAGCCCCAGTCTGGAGACATTCAGTACTTC.

CDR3 loop: CAISEEGSPLHF. The CDR3, as DNA: TGTGCCATCAGTGAAGAGGGATCACCCCTCCACTTT. The chain employs TRBV10-3 and TRBJ1-6; D gene ambiguous. Germline CDR1 and CDR2: ENHRY and SYGVKD. V was pared by 3 bases and J by 10 bases, with 7 bases between. The CDR3 totals 12 residues.

The CDR3 DNA reads TGTGCCAGCAGTGAAGAACTAGCGGTTTACAATGAGCAGTTCTTC. It specifies CASSEELAVYNEQFF. This sequence joins TRBV6-4 and TRBJ2-1; 8 nucleotides align to TRBD2. The CDR3 spans 15 residues. Germline V CDR1 and CDR2: MRHNA, SNTAGT. J lost 4 bases, V lost 3 bases, and 5 bases had no gene match.

V usage is TRBV7-9 and J usage is TRBJ2-4; D gene uncertain. The CDR3 is made up of 15 amino acids. Trimming stripped 5 bases from V and 1 base from J, with 12 bases between. Germline loops: CDR1 SEHNR, CDR2 FQNEAQ (reference sequence). CDR3 sequence: CASSPSGRAKNIQYF. For the CDR3, the DNA is TGTGCCAGCAGCCCCTCGGGCAGGGCCAAAAACATTCAGTACTTC. The whole variable domain, remainder taken from reference TRBV7-9 and TRBJ2-4, is DTGVSQNPRHKITKRGQNVTFRCDPISEHNRLYWYRQTLGQGPEFLTYFQNEAQLEKSRLLSDRFSAERPKGSFSTLEIQRTEQGDSAMYLCASSPSGRAKNIQYFGAGTRLSVL.

A note on this clone: Just one base apart from a much larger clone, this may be a read error. Other DNA sequences in this sample translate to the same CDR3. The chain employs TRBV11-3 and TRBJ2-7; no clear D gene. There are 12 residues in the CDR3. The V end was cut by 0 bases, the J end by 4 bases, with 4 bases between. Germline CDR1 and CDR2: SGHNT and YENEEA. The CDR3 loop reads CASSLDGYEQYF. CDR3 nucleotide sequence: TGTGCCAGCAGCTTAGACGGGTACGAGCAGTACTTC. The full variable domain, in which reference TRBV11-3 and TRBJ2-7 provide the parts outside the CDR3, is EAGVVQSPRYKIIEKKQPVAFWCNPISGHNTLYWYLQNLGQGPELLIRYENEEAVDDSQLPKDRFSAERLKGVDSTLKIQPAELGDSAVYLCASSLDGYEQYFGPGTRLTVT.

This clone was detected once. The rearrangement links TRBV30 to TRBJ1-2; no firm D call. With 2 bases removed from V and 2 bases from J, the gap between germline ends came to 15 bases. Germline values: CDR1 GTSNPN, CDR2 SVGIG (reference sequence). The CDR3 length is 15 residues. CDR3 protein: CAWSSFGLFNYGYTF. The DNA of the CDR3 is TGTGCCTGGAGTTCCTTCGGTCTTTTCAACTATGGCTACACCTTC.

J is TRBJ1-6 and V is TRBV15, with D unclear. V lost 0 bases and J 9 bases, leaving 15 bases between the germline ends. The CDR3 runs to 16 residues. The germline CDR1 and CDR2 sequences are LNHNV and YYDKDF (reference sequence). The CDR3 loop reads CATSRDSVLSVSPLHF. The CDR3 nucleotides read TGTGCCACCAGCAGAGATTCTGTACTTTCCGTTTCACCCCTCCACTTT.

This clone has only one observation. Additional DNA sequences in this sample encode the identical CDR3. The chain couples TRBV12-5 to TRBJ1-5; D uncertain. Germline loops: CDR1 LGHNT, CDR2 FRNRAP. The CDR3 runs to 13 residues. Trimming removed 3 bases at V and 0 bases at J, with 3 bases between. CDR3 in amino acids: CASGLLSNQPQHF. The CDR3 DNA reads TGTGCTAGTGGTTTACTTAGCAATCAGCCCCAGCATTTT.

This chain uses TRBV19 with TRBJ1-2; 7 nucleotides agree with TRBD1. The CDR3 runs to 12 residues. Trimming removed 9 bases from V and 4 bases from J; junction bases left unmatched: 5. The germline V gene encodes CDR1 LNHDA and CDR2 SQIVND (reference sequence). The CDR3 coding sequence is TGTGCCAGAACCGGGACAGTCTATGGCTACACCTTC. It specifies CARTGTVYGYTF.

This clone was found once. The rearrangement links TRBV27 to TRBJ2-7, with 8 bases fitting TRBD2. V lost 8 bases, J lost 6 bases, and 12 bases stayed unmatched. The CDR3 contains 14 residues. Germline V gene sequence: CDR1 MNHEY, CDR2 SMNVEV (reference sequence). CDR3 region: CASGRSGVITEQYF. Written as DNA, the CDR3 is TGTGCCAGCGGGCGTAGCGGGGTAATAACCGAGCAGTACTTC.